This T cell receptor beta chain was recorded in a study of blood T cells in healthy people across ages. A second roughly 6 to 11 cycle PCR used barcoded and J-beta primers. TCRdb independently ran MiXCR on the 5' RACE reads; one entry per CDR3 protein. The table lists 1.2 million to 1.5 million distinct CDR3 sequences, approximately 63% of them singletons, with roughly 7% in the top ten. Trimming stripped 0 bases from V and 7 bases from J, with 15 bases between. The CDR3 spans 15 residues. The germline V gene has CDR1 LGHNA and CDR2 YSLEER. The sequenced sample consisted of blood. The chain uses TRBV4-3 and TRBJ1-2; D remains unclear. The TCR sequence derives from a man younger than 35 in good health. Here the CDR3 DNA reads TGCGCCAGCAGCCAAGATGGGGTCAAGGGTAGTGGCTACACCTTC. It translates to CASSQDGVKGSGYTF.